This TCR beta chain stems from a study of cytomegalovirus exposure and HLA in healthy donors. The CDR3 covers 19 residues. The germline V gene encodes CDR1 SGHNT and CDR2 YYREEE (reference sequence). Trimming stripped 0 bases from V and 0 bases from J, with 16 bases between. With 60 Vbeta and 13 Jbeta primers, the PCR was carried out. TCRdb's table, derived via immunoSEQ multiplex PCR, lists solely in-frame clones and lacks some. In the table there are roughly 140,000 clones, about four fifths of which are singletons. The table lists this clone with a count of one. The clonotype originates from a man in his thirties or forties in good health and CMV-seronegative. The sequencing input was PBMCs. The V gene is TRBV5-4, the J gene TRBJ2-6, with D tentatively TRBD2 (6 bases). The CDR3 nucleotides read TGTGCCAGCAGCTTGGACGGAGGGATTCCCCTCTCTGGGGCCAACGTCCTGACTTTC. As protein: CASSLDGGIPLSGANVLTF.